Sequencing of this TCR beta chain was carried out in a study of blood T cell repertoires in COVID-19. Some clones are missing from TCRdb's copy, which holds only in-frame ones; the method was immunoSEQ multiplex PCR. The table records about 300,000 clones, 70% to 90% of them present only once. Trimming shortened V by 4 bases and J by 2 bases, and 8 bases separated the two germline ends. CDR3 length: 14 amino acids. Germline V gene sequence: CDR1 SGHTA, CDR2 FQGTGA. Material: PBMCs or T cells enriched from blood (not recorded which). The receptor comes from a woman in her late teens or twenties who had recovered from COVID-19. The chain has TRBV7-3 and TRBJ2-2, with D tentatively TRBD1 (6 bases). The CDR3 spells CASSSDSNTGELFF. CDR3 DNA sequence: TGTGCCAGCAGCTCGGACAGCAACACCGGGGAGCTGTTTTTT.